Listed below are T cell receptor beta chains from one sample, sequenced in a study of shared clonotypes between healthy human individuals. The data were produced by immunoSEQ multiplex PCR, yet TCRdb's version contains in-frame clones alone and is incomplete. The sample shows about 1.1 million clones, 60% to 85% of them seen only once. What was sequenced was memory CD4+ T cells from PBMCs. These TCRs come from a man younger than 35 in good health. Some clones in this sample may be carry-over from other donors' samples. Each CDR3 is given with its conserved first and last residue. A D gene is named only where the DNA matches it firmly. Expanded clones get a size class; other rows say once, few or many, or leave the size out.

.	TRBV11-2	TRBJ2-1	TRBD1	TGTGCCAGCAGCTCATTAACAGGGGATACCTACAATGAGCAGTTCTTC	CASSSLTGDTYNEQFF
once	TRBV30	TRBJ2-5	TRBD2	TGTGCCTGGGCCCTTTATGGCGGGAGAGGGGAGACCCAGTACTTC	CAWALYGGRGETQYF
.	TRBV6-1	TRBJ2-1	.	TGTGCCAGCAGTGAGTTCGTTGGCTCGAGCTCCTACAATGAGCAGTTCTTC	CASSEFVGSSSYNEQFF
.	TRBV2	TRBJ2-7	.	TGTGCCAGCAGTCGGGGCGAATACGAGCAGTACTTC	CASSRGEYEQYF
.	TRBV5-1	TRBJ1-6	.	TGCGCCAGCAGCTTGGTGGGGATAGTCAATTCACCCCTCCACTTT	CASSLVGIVNSPLHF
few	TRBV2	TRBJ1-3	.	TGTGCCAGCAGTGACAGGGGAACAAACACCATATATTTT	CASSDRGTNTIYF
.	TRBV5-4	TRBJ1-4	.	TGTGCCAGCAGCCCGGAGAACAGCCATGAAAAACTGTTTTTT	CASSPENSHEKLFF
.	TRBV11-2	TRBJ2-7	TRBD1	TGTGCCAGCAGCTTCCGACAGGGTATGCACGAGCAGTACTTC	CASSFRQGMHEQYF
.	TRBV18	TRBJ2-1	.	TGTGCCAGCTCACCACGTCCCCAGACAGGCAGCTCCTACAATGAGCAGTTCTTC	CASSPRPQTGSSYNEQFF
.	TRBV6-1	TRBJ2-3	TRBD2	TGTGCCACCTTACTAGCGGCCAGCACAGATACGCAGTATTTT	CATLLAASTDTQYF
.	TRBV7-2	TRBJ1-3	TRBD1	TGTGCCAGCAGCTTAGCGTCAGGGGGTGGAAACACCATATATTTT	CASSLASGGGNTIYF
.	TRBV9	TRBJ2-2	.	TGTGCCAGCAGCGTAGCGGGGGACACCGGGGAGCTGTTTTTT	CASSVAGDTGELFF
many	TRBV7-3	TRBJ2-1	TRBD2	TGTGCCAGCAGCCCCCGACTAGCGGCCTCCTACAATGAGCAGTTCTTC	CASSPRLAASYNEQFF
.	TRBV7-3	TRBJ2-5	.	TGTGCCATCAACTCCAGGGAGGAGGAGACCCAGTACTTC	CAINSREEETQYF
.	TRBV18	TRBJ2-5	.	TGTGCCAGCTCACCAGTGGCTGATACCCCTGCGAAAGAGACCCAGTACTTC	CASSPVADTPAKETQYF
.	TRBV30	TRBJ1-2	.	TGTGCCTGGAGTCGTCCTGGCTACACCTTC	CAWSRPGYTF
.	TRBV27	TRBJ2-7	TRBD2	TGTGCCAGCAGACCACCGGGACTAGCGGGAGACGGATACGAGCAGTACTTC	CASRPPGLAGDGYEQYF
.	TRBV6-1	TRBJ1-2	TRBD1	TGTGCCAGCAGGGACAGGGGGAATGGCTACACCTTC	CASRDRGNGYTF
.	TRBV15	TRBJ1-1	.	TGTGCCACCAGAAAACAGAACATGAACACTGAAGCTTTCTTT	CATRKQNMNTEAFF
few	TRBV28	TRBJ2-7	.	TGTGCCAGCAGTTACGCCTCCTACGAGCAGTACTTC	CASSYASYEQYF
.	TRBV28	TRBJ2-2	.	TGTGCCAGCAGTTTACCCCCGGCAGGGAGGTGGAACACCGGGGAGCTGTTTTTT	CASSLPPAGRWNTGELFF
.	TRBV12-5	TRBJ1-1	.	TGTGCTAGTGGTTTGGTTTTGGACAGAAACATGAACACTGAAGCTTTCTTT	CASGLVLDRNMNTEAFF
.	TRBV4-1	TRBJ2-4	TRBD2	TGCGCCAGCAGCCGGGAGGGAGCGGCCAAAAACATTCAGTACTTC	CASSREGAAKNIQYF
.	TRBV6-1	TRBJ1-4	.	TGTGCCAGCAAGAGAGAGGCAGGGGTTAATGAAAAACTGTTTTTT	CASKREAGVNEKLFF
.	TRBV18	TRBJ2-5	TRBD1	TGTGCCAGCTCACCAGCGACAGGGGGTGAGACCCAGTACTTC	CASSPATGGETQYF
few	TRBV11-1	TRBJ2-7	TRBD2	TGTGCCAGCAGCCCCGGTGGGGGGACTAGCTCCTACGAGCAGTACTTC	CASSPGGGTSSYEQYF
many	TRBV28	TRBJ1-5	.	TGTGCCAGCAGTATCCAGGACACTAGCAATCAGCCCCAGCATTTT	CASSIQDTSNQPQHF
.	TRBV2	TRBJ1-3	.	TGTGCCAGCAGCGCGCAGGGAGCTGGAAACACCATATATTTT	CASSAQGAGNTIYF
.	TRBV6-1	TRBJ1-2	.	TGTGCCAGCAGTGTGACCGGGGGTGTTAACACCTTC	CASSVTGGVNTF
few	TRBV4-2	TRBJ2-7	.	TGTGCCAGCAGCCAAATCAAGTCGGACTCAGACTACGAGCAGTACTTC	CASSQIKSDSDYEQYF
.	TRBV5-6	TRBJ2-7	TRBD2	TGTGCCAGCAGCTTTGGGCTAGCGGGTGCCCTCTACGAGCAGTACTTC	CASSFGLAGALYEQYF
few	TRBV27	TRBJ1-5	.	TGTGCCAGCAGTTTTCGGAGGGGAGATCAGCCCCAGCATTTT	CASSFRRGDQPQHF
few	TRBV19	TRBJ2-1	.	TGTGCCAGTAGTATAGACGGGGACAATGAGCAGTTCTTC	CASSIDGDNEQFF
few	TRBV28	TRBJ1-1	.	TGTGCCAGCGAAATTTTGACAGGTTCTCGGCCGGGAGCTTTCTTT	CASEILTGSRPGAFF